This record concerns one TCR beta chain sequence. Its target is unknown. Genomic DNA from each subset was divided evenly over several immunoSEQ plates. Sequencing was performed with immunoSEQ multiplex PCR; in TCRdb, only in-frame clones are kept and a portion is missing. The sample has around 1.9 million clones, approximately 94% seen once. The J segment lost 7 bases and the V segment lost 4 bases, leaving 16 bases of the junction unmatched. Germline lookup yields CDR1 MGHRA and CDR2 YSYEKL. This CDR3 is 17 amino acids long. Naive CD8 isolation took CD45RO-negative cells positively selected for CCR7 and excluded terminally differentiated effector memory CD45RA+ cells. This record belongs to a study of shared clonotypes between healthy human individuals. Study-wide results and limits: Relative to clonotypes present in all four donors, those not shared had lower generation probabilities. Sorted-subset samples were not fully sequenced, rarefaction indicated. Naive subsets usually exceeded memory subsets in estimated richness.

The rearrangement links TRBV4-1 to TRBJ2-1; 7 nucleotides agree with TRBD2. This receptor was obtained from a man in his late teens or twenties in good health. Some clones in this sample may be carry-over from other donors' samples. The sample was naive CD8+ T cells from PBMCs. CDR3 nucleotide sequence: TGCGCCAGCAGCCCAAGGTATGCGGGAGCCTTGAGGAATGAGCAGTTCTTC. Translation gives CASSPRYAGALRNEQFF.